The T cell receptor beta chain under discussion was sequenced for a study of T cell repertoires in cytomegalovirus infection. Study-level information: Used in the study were CMV epitopes, some recently identified and HLA-C-restricted, others well-studied and HLA-B-restricted. General study findings and limits: Predominance within the ex vivo response was attributable to HLA-C-restricted CMV-specific TCR beta clonotypes.

With 1 base removed from V and 7 bases from J, the gap between germline ends came to 10 bases. The CDR3 is made up of 13 amino acids. Germline loops: CDR1 MGHRA, CDR2 YSYEKL. MiXCR, run by TCRdb on the reads, gives a single entry per CDR3 protein. Of about 830,000 distinct CDR3 sequences in the sample, roughly 33% were seen once. This clonotype was found a few times. What it binds is unknown. This specimen was cultured CD8+ T cells from PBMCs, taken from culture after CMV antigen stimulation. The receptor's source is a human donor in good health (CMV status not recorded). Some clones in this sample may be carry-over from other donors' samples. This rearrangement joins TRBV4-1 to TRBJ1-2; D is perhaps TRBD1 (5 bases). The CDR3 is CASSQVGTGGYTF. CDR3 nucleotides: TGCGCCAGCAGCCAAGTGGGGACGGGTGGCTACACCTTC.